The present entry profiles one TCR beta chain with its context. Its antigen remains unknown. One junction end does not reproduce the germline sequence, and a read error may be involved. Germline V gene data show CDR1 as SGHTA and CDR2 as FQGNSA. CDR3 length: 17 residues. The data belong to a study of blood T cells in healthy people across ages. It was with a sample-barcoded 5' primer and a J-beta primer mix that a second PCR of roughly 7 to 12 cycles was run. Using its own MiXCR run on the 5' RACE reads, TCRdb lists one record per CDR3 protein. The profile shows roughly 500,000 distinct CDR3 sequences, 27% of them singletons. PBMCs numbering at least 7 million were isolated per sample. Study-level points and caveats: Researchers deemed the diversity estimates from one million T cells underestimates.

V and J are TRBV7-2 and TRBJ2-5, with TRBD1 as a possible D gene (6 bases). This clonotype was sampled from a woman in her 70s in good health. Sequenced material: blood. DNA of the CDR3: TGTGTCAGCAGCTCAGGGGCCTTGCAGGGAAAGGGAGAGACCCAGTACTTC. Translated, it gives CVSSSGALQGKGETQYF.